This T cell receptor (beta chain) was sequenced in a study of early T cells in non-severe SARS-CoV-2 infection. Study-level background: Chains were unpaired, as sequencing was done on bulk RNA from unsorted whole blood.

TCRdb passed the 5' RACE reads through MiXCR, listing each CDR3 protein once. The sample includes tens of thousands of distinct CDR3 sequences, 11% seen only once; the top ten take 5.5% to 6%. This clonotype was detected once. Its matching antigen is unknown. Study observations and caveats: The VDJdb matching leaned toward anti-spike CD8 responses and overlooked private and CD4 specificities.

Per the germline V gene, CDR1 is SGDLS and CDR2 is YYNGEE. The length of the CDR3 is 14 residues. The V end lost 0 bases, the J end lost 0 bases, and 4 bases lay between the germline ends. Sequenced material: whole blood, taken at baseline. The clonotype originates from an adult who was a healthcare worker with PCR-confirmed SARS-CoV-2 infection or an uninfected control (not recorded which). This rearrangement joins TRBV9 to TRBJ2-1, with unresolved D. The CDR3 is CASSVASSYNEQFF. In DNA, the CDR3 is TGTGCCAGCAGCGTAGCCAGCTCCTACAATGAGCAGTTCTTC.